There are a few counts of the clone carrying this T cell receptor (beta chain). This specimen belongs to a study of blood T cell repertoires in COVID-19. One Seattle source followed patients from active infection through their disease course. Clones were sequenced by immunoSEQ multiplex PCR, and TCRdb holds only the in-frame ones, with some missing. The sample carries 200,000 to 250,000 clones, about 83% recorded once. The CDR3 is made up of 17 amino acids. The V end was cut by 4 bases, the J end by 0 bases, with 20 bases between. The germline V gene has CDR1 SGHNT and CDR2 YYREEE (reference sequence).

The sample was peripheral blood. The chain recombines TRBV5-4 with TRBJ2-7, with no clear D. The origin of this receptor is a woman in her twenties or thirties with COVID-19, enrolled during active disease. The CDR3 region is CASSPPGSRAFSYEQYF. CDR3 DNA sequence: TGTGCCAGCAGCCCTCCTGGTTCTCGCGCGTTCTCCTACGAGCAGTACTTC.